The clone carrying this T cell receptor beta chain showed up just a few times. The CDR3 loop spans 15 amino acids. V was clipped by 6 bases and J by 6 bases; unmatched bases: 16. The germline V gene has CDR1 DFQATT and CDR2 SNEGSKA (reference sequence). This specimen belongs to a study of identical twins. Template switching created a universal primer site, and the cDNA included unique molecular identifiers. In TCRdb, the 5' RACE reads were re-called with MiXCR into one record per CDR3 protein. The sample yields 500,000 to 600,000 distinct CDR3 sequences, 22% seen once. The same specimen was also included in a second study, on T cells expressing NK-cell markers. That study reports: The authors derived TCR beta repertoires from sorted CD3+CD56+NKG2C+, CD3+CD56+NKG2C- and CD3+CD56-NKG2C+ T cells. Topping the CD3+CD56-NKG2C+ fraction as well were these clonotypes, in several donors.

J is TRBJ1-1 and V is TRBV20-1, with 7 bases identical to TRBD1. The origin of this receptor is a woman aged 18-35 years in good health. The sample consisted of CD4+ T cells sorted from blood. This CDR3 is CSALNLLRQGPEAFF. The DNA of the CDR3 is TGCAGTGCCCTGAATCTACTTAGACAGGGTCCTGAAGCTTTCTTT.